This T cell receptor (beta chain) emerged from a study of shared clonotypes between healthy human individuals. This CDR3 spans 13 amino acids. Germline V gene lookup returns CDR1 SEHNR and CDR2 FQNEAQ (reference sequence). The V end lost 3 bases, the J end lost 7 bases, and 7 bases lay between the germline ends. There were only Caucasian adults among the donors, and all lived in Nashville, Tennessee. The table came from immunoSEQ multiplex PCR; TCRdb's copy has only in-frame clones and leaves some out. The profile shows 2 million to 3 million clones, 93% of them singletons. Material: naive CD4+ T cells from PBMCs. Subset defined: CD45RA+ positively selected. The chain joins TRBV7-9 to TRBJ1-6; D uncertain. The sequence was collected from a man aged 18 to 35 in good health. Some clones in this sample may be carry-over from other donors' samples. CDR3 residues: CASSLIGNSPLHF. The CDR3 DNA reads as TGTGCCAGCAGCTTGATCGGGAATTCACCCCTCCACTTT.